The next 8 T cell receptor beta chains were all read from a single sample in a study of regulatory T cells in long-lasting Graves disease. Time point here: newly diagnosed GD, antithyroid drugs for less than 3 months. RNA extracted from PBMCs served as the sequencing template. Building the TCR beta libraries relied on iRepertoire HTBI primers, and CDR3 regions underwent Arm-PCR. TCRdb redid the calling of the multiplex PCR reads with MiXCR, one entry per CDR3 protein. Seen here are over 350,000 distinct CDR3 sequences, approximately 15% observed once, and the top ten hold approximately 7.8%. These sequences were also reported in another study, on T cells in Graves' hyperthyroidism and ophthalmopathy.

Source: peripheral blood mononuclear cells (PBMCs), taken at new diagnosis, from a patient treated with antithyroid drugs. Source of these receptors: a woman aged 40 to 50 with Graves disease.

The chain carries TRBV5-1 and TRBJ1-1; the D gene is possibly TRBD1 (6 bases). The CDR3 has 16 residues. The V gene's germline CDR1 is SGHRS and CDR2 YFSETQ. V lost 4 bases to trimming and J lost 4 bases, with 20 bases between them. The CDR3 DNA follows: TGCGCCAGCAGCCGGGGGCCACAGGGCGCGAGCACTGAAGCTTTCTTT. Translating gives CASSRGPQGASTEAFF.

This clonotype appeared many times. V is TRBV20-1 and J is TRBJ2-7; 8 nucleotides align to TRBD1. The CDR3 totals 12 residues. The junction had 2 bases not matched to a gene; V was cut back by 3 bases and J by 4 bases. Germline V gives CDR1 DFQATT, CDR2 SNEGSKA (reference sequence). The CDR3 spells CSARRQGYEQYF. The CDR3 DNA reads TGCAGTGCTAGGCGACAGGGGTACGAGCAGTACTTC.

The table lists this clonotype with many counts. The chain has TRBV20-1 and TRBJ1-6; D remains unclear. The CDR3 consists of 16 residues. V lost 0 bases to trimming and J lost 0 bases, with 9 bases between them. The V gene's germline CDR1 is DFQATT and CDR2 SNEGSKA (reference sequence). The CDR3: CSARDVLTSYNSPLHF. In nucleotides, the CDR3 is TGCAGTGCTAGAGATGTCCTCACCTCCTATAATTCACCCCTCCACTTT.

This clonotype has only a few counts. The chain employs TRBV4-3 and TRBJ1-6, with 7 bases matching TRBD1. The CDR3 loop spans 15 amino acids. V shed 6 bases and J 8 bases; nucleotides not matched to a gene: 10. Germline CDR1 reads LGHNA; CDR2 reads YSLEER. The DNA of the CDR3 is TGCGCCAGCAGTCCCTCGACAGGGACGGATTCACCCCTCCACTTT. Translating gives CASSPSTGTDSPLHF.

This clonotype was counted between two and nine times. The gene calls are TRBV4-3 and TRBJ2-2; a possible D gene is TRBD2 (6 bases). CDR3 length: 16 residues. In germline, CDR1 is LGHNA, CDR2 YSLEER. Trimming shortened V by 0 bases and J by 1 base, and 9 bases separated the two germline ends. The CDR3 loop reads CASSQEAGGNTGELFF. The CDR3 DNA reads as TGCGCCAGCAGCCAAGAAGCCGGGGGGAACACCGGGGAGCTGTTTTTT.

V gene TRBV28 combines with J gene TRBJ1-5; 7 bases agree with TRBD1. The CDR3 totals 14 residues. Trimming removed 5 bases from V and 3 bases from J; junction bases left unmatched: 4. CDR1 is MDHEN, CDR2 SYDVKM, per germline. Here the CDR3 DNA reads TGTGCCAGCAGTACACAGGGGTACAATCAGCCCCAGCATTTT. It translates to CASSTQGYNQPQHF.

This clonotype showed up many times. The chain joins TRBV27 to TRBJ2-3; D possibly corresponds to TRBD2 (5 bases). This CDR3 contains 14 residues. Germline values: CDR1 MNHEY, CDR2 SMNVEV (reference sequence). The V end was cut by 7 bases, the J end by 6 bases, with 17 bases between. CDR3 in amino acids: CASTWNAGHDTQYF. The CDR3 DNA reads as TGTGCCAGCACCTGGAACGCGGGTCACGATACGCAGTATTTT.

This clonotype appeared many times. The chain carries TRBV11-3 and TRBJ2-1; TRBD2 agrees at 11 bases. Germline V CDR1 and CDR2: SGHNT, YENEEA. The CDR3 totals 14 residues. V lost 5 bases and J lost 14; bases outside the gene matches: 11. The DNA of the CDR3 is TGTGCCAGCAGCCCAGTAACACTAGCGGGAGTGGAGTTCTTC. Translating it yields CASSPVTLAGVEFF.